This T cell receptor (beta chain) was sequenced in a study of T cell repertoires in cytomegalovirus infection. Overall study results and limits: Cumulative frequency (of public TCR beta family members) identified carriers of CMV plus the relevant HLA.

TCRdb processed the reads anew with MiXCR; each CDR3 protein has one entry. The table lists about 920,000 distinct CDR3 sequences, 30% to 40% of them singletons. As regards this clonotype: Antigen: not known. A junction boundary mismatches the germline segment, possibly from a read error.

Per the germline V gene, CDR1 is PRHDT and CDR2 is FYEKMQ (reference sequence). This CDR3 is 14 amino acids long. The chain is built from TRBV13 and TRBJ2-3, with D perhaps assigned TRBD1 or TRBD2 (5 bases each). The sample was cultured CD8+ T cells from PBMCs, taken from culture after CMV antigen stimulation. This sequence was found in a human donor in good health (CMV status not recorded). Some clones in this sample may be carry-over from other donors' samples. For the CDR3, the DNA is TGTGCCAGCAGCTCTCAACCTAGCACAGGTACGCAGTATTTT. This encodes CASSSQPSTGTQYF.